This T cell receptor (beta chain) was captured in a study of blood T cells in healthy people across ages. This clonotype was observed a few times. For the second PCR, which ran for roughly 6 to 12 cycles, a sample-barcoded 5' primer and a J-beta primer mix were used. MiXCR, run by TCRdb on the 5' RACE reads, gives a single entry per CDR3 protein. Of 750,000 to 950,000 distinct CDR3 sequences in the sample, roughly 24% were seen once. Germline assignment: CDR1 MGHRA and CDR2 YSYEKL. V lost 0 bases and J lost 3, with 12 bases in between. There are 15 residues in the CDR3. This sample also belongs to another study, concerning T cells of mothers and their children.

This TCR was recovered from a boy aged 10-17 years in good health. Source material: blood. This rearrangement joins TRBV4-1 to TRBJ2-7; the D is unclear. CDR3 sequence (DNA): TGCGCCAGCAGCCAAGAGGGGAACAGAATCTACGAGCAGTACTTC. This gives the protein CASSQEGNRIYEQYF.